These 26 T cell receptor beta chains came from one sample sequenced in a study of blood T cell repertoires in COVID-19. This table comes from immunoSEQ multiplex PCR, and its TCRdb copy is limited to in-frame clones, with some not included. The sample holds 90,000 to 100,000 clones; roughly four fifths are singletons and the top ten take 8% to 13%. Sequenced sample: peripheral blood. The receptors come from a man in his 70s with acute or convalescent COVID-19.

The chain has TRBV15 and TRBJ2-2; D unclear. The CDR3 runs 14 residues. The germline CDR1 and CDR2 sequences are LNHNV and YYDKDF (reference sequence). With 5 bases removed from V and 1 base from J, the gap between germline ends came to 8 bases. In DNA form, the CDR3 reads TGTGCCACCAGCTTTACAGTGAACACCGGGGAGCTGTTTTTT. Protein: CATSFTVNTGELFF. Complete variable domain (other parts from reference TRBV15 and TRBJ2-2): DAMVIQNPRYQVTQFGKPVTLSCSQTLNHNVMYWYQQKSSQAPKLLFHYYDKDFNNEADTPDNFQSRRPNTSFCFLDIRSPGLGDTAMYLCATSFTVNTGELFFGEGSRLTVL.

The chain couples TRBV18 to TRBJ1-4; tentatively, D is TRBD1 (5 bases). This CDR3 region has 16 residues. Trimming removed 4 bases from V and 0 bases from J, with 12 bases in between. CDR1 is KGHSH and CDR2 is LQKENI in the germline V gene. This CDR3 is CASSLLDRPTNEKLFF. CDR3 coding DNA: TGTGCCAGCTCACTCCTCGACAGACCAACTAATGAAAAACTGTTTTTT.

This clone was detected only a few times. This chain uses TRBV6-5 with TRBJ2-7, with D possibly being TRBD2 (6 bases). The CDR3 totals 14 residues. Trimming took 6 bases from V and 4 from J, leaving 16 bases between them. The germline CDR1 and CDR2 sequences are MNHEY and SVGAGI. The DNA for the CDR3 is TGTGCCAGCAGGGCCGGGGCTAGCGTGTACGAGCAGTACTTC. Protein product: CASRAGASVYEQYF.

The gene calls are TRBV6-5 and TRBJ2-1; TRBD2 agrees at 9 bases. The CDR3 sequence is 16 residues long. The germline gives CDR1 MNHEY, CDR2 SVGAGI. The trim removed 0 bases at V and 7 bases at J, leaving 7 bases unmatched. The CDR3 coding sequence is TGTGCCAGCAGTTACTCCCCGCTAGCGGGAATGAATGAGCAGTTCTTC. Protein product: CASSYSPLAGMNEQFF.

The chain links TRBV7-3 to TRBJ2-1, with TRBD1 as a possible D gene (6 bases). Germline V gene data show CDR1 as SGHTA and CDR2 as FQGTGA. The CDR3 covers 15 residues. With 2 bases removed from V and 7 bases from J, the gap between germline ends came to 15 bases. As DNA, the CDR3 is TGTGCCAGCAGCTTACCTGGGACCCAGGGGAATGAGCAGTTCTTC. Its translation: CASSLPGTQGNEQFF.

The chain combines TRBV3-1 (or the pseudogene TRBV3-2) with TRBJ1-1; D gene unclear. CDR3 size: 13 residues. Trimming cost V 8 bases and J 7 bases, with 17 bases left between them. Germline lookup yields CDR1 LGHDT and CDR2 YNNKEL (reference sequence). The CDR3 spells CASYSTGGFEAFF. The CDR3 nucleotides are TGTGCCAGCTATTCTACGGGCGGGTTTGAAGCTTTCTTT.

The chain combines TRBV4-3 with TRBJ2-1; 7 bases are shared with TRBD2. The J segment lost 6 bases and the V segment lost 1 base, leaving 9 bases of the junction unmatched. Germline V gene data show CDR1 as LGHNA and CDR2 as YSLEER. This CDR3 spans 16 amino acids. The CDR3 loop is CASSQVGGSYGNEQFF. DNA for the CDR3: TGCGCCAGCAGCCAAGTCGGCGGGAGTTACGGCAATGAGCAGTTCTTC.

The genes are TRBV19 and TRBJ2-7; D remains ambiguous. Looked up from germline, CDR1 is LNHDA and CDR2 is SQIVND (reference sequence). The CDR3 spans 15 residues. Trimming shortened V by 4 bases and J by 3 bases, and 16 bases separated the two germline ends. DNA for the CDR3: TGTGCCAGTAGTACGTCGTGGGCGACAATCTACGAGCAGTACTTC. It encodes CASSTSWATIYEQYF.

The V gene is TRBV9, the J gene TRBJ2-7; 13 nucleotides line up with TRBD2. V was clipped by 3 bases and J by 6 bases; unmatched bases: 6. Per germline, CDR1 SGDLS and CDR2 YYNGEE. The CDR3 has 15 residues. The CDR3 nucleotides are TGTGCCAGCAGCGAATCCGGGACTAGCGGGACCGAGCAGTACTTC. It is translated as CASSESGTSGTEQYF.

V usage is TRBV10-2 and J usage is TRBJ2-6; 7 bases agree with TRBD1. Germline V gene sequence: CDR1 WSHSY, CDR2 SAAADI. This CDR3 contains 17 residues. The V gene end was trimmed by 10 bases and the J gene end by 0 bases; junction bases not matched to a gene: 12. CDR3 sequence reads: CATQDRYSSSGANVLTF. The CDR3 coding sequence is TGCGCCACCCAGGACAGGTATTCTTCCTCTGGGGCCAACGTCCTGACTTTC.

The chain combines TRBV19 with TRBJ1-1; no firm D call. The V gene lost 7 bases and the J gene lost 1 base, with 7 bases spanning the gap. The CDR3 has 12 residues. The V gene's germline CDR1 is LNHDA and CDR2 SQIVND (reference sequence). The CDR3 nucleotides read TGTGCCAGTATGAGAGAGAACACTGAAGCTTTCTTT. It yields the protein CASMRENTEAFF.

This chain joins TRBV28 and TRBJ1-6; a possible D gene is TRBD1 (5 bases). V was cut by 5 bases and J by 7 bases, with 21 bases left in between. CDR1 is MDHEN, CDR2 SYDVKM, per germline. The CDR3 is 17 residues long. The CDR3 sequence is CASSLGLSGAGNSPLHF. CDR3 DNA: TGTGCCAGCAGTCTGGGCCTCTCTGGGGCAGGGAATTCACCCCTCCACTTT.

This clone appeared a single time. The chain joins TRBV28 to TRBJ1-4; 10 nucleotides match TRBD1. With 5 bases clipped from V and 0 bases from J, the junction kept 3 bases outside the gene matches. CDR1 is MDHEN, CDR2 SYDVKM, per germline. This CDR3 spans 16 amino acids. The CDR3 region is CASSPGQGTTNEKLFF. The CDR3 region has the DNA TGTGCCAGCAGTCCGGGACAGGGGACAACTAATGAAAAACTGTTTTTT.

This clone was detected once. V is TRBV5-1 and J is TRBJ2-2; no firm D call. Trimming stripped 2 bases from V and 2 bases from J, with 16 bases between. The germline V gene encodes CDR1 SGHRS and CDR2 YFSETQ. The length of the CDR3 is 17 residues. The CDR3 DNA reads TGCGCCAGCAGCTTCGGTTGGGCCCGGCATAACACCGGGGAGCTGTTTTTT. Translated, it gives CASSFGWARHNTGELFF.

The chain is built from TRBV19 and TRBJ1-1; D possibly corresponds to TRBD1 (5 bases). The CDR3 is made up of 13 amino acids. Germline V CDR1 and CDR2: LNHDA, SQIVND (reference sequence). With 5 bases removed from V and 1 base from J, the gap between germline ends came to 8 bases. The CDR3 loop reads CASSAGGNTEAFF. The DNA of the CDR3 is TGTGCCAGTAGTGCGGGGGGGAACACTGAAGCTTTCTTT.

This chain uses TRBV10-3 with TRBJ2-7; weak D call: TRBD1 (6 bases). Germline V gives CDR1 ENHRY, CDR2 SYGVKD. V dropped 7 bases and J dropped 0 bases, with 10 bases sitting between them. The CDR3 has 13 residues. CDR3 DNA: TGTGCCATCACAGAGGACAGCTCCTACGAGCAGTACTTC. This gives the protein CAITEDSSYEQYF.

The table lists this clone with a count of one. The chain links TRBV19 to TRBJ1-2; D is unclear. The CDR3 extends over 13 amino acids. Germline V lookup: CDR1 LNHDA, CDR2 SQIVND (reference sequence). V lost 7 bases and J 8 bases, leaving 17 bases between the germline ends. The CDR3 region has the DNA TGTGCCAGTACCGATGCGGGTAGGGTCGGCTACACCTTC. Its translation: CASTDAGRVGYTF.

The V and J genes are TRBV30 and TRBJ2-7, with a weak D call TRBD2 (5 bases). This CDR3 contains 13 residues. Trimming shortened V by 4 bases and J by 3 bases, and 13 bases separated the two germline ends. Germline V gene sequence: CDR1 GTSNPN, CDR2 SVGIG (reference sequence). CDR3 DNA sequence: TGTGCCTGGAAGCGTGGTGAGGGCTACGAGCAGTACTTC. Residues: CAWKRGEGYEQYF.

This sequence joins TRBV18 and TRBJ2-5; D remains ambiguous. The V and J ends lost 6 bases and 11 bases respectively, with 16 bases between them. The CDR3 is 12 residues long. Germline V CDR1 and CDR2: KGHSH, LQKENI. The DNA of the CDR3 is TGTGCCAGCTCCCCCGAAAAGCGATTTCAGTACTTC. Amino acid sequence: CASSPEKRFQYF.

The V call is TRBV25-1, the J call TRBJ2-3, with 7 positions matching TRBD1. From germline, CDR1 is MGHDK and CDR2 SYGVNS. CDR3 length equals 14 residues. Trimming removed 6 bases from V and 3 bases from J; junction bases left unmatched: 6. CDR3 DNA sequence: TGTGCCAGCAGGACAGGGCAGGGGACAGATACGCAGTATTTT. Translation gives CASRTGQGTDTQYF.

V is TRBV18 and J is TRBJ1-1, with 8 nucleotides matching TRBD1. CDR1 is KGHSH, CDR2 LQKENI, per germline. V trimming: 0 bases; J trimming: 1 base; junction bases outside the gene matches: 1. The CDR3 is 15 amino acids. The chain's CDR3 is CASSPPGQGNTEAFF. The CDR3, as DNA: TGTGCCAGCTCACCACCCGGACAGGGGAACACTGAAGCTTTCTTT.

V gene TRBV24-1 combines with J gene TRBJ2-7; 8 bases map to TRBD1. The V and J ends lost 5 bases and 6 bases, in that order; junction bases with no gene match: 5. The germline V gene has CDR1 KGHDR and CDR2 SFDVKD. This CDR3 comprises 13 residues. The chain's CDR3 is CATSAWTGSEQYF. As DNA, the CDR3 is TGTGCCACCAGTGCCTGGACAGGGAGCGAGCAGTACTTC.

The chain combines TRBV24-1 with TRBJ1-5; 7 bases fit TRBD1. Germline loops: CDR1 KGHDR, CDR2 SFDVKD. V lost 3 bases, J lost 4 bases, and 5 bases stayed unmatched. CDR3 size: 15 residues. CDR3 protein: CATSDVQGENQPQHF. In DNA form, the CDR3 reads TGTGCCACCAGTGATGTTCAGGGGGAGAATCAGCCCCAGCATTTT.

This sequence joins TRBV15 and TRBJ2-2; TRBD2 aligns across 13 bases. CDR1 is LNHNV and CDR2 is YYDKDF in the germline V gene (reference sequence). The trim removed 0 bases at V and 6 bases at J, leaving 7 bases unmatched. This CDR3 is 18 amino acids long. The chain's CDR3 is CATSRDLLAGGFAGELFF. CDR3 DNA: TGTGCCACCAGCAGAGATCTACTAGCGGGGGGGTTCGCCGGGGAGCTGTTTTTT.

This sequence joins TRBV5-8 and TRBJ2-1; D is unresolved. V lost 0 bases and J 4 bases, leaving 5 bases between the germline ends. Germline assignment: CDR1 SGHTS and CDR2 YDEGEE. There are 13 residues in the CDR3. This CDR3 is CASSLGQYNEQFF. CDR3 sequence (DNA): TGTGCCAGCAGCTTGGGCCAGTACAATGAGCAGTTCTTC.

The chain is built from TRBV30 and TRBJ1-6, with D possibly being TRBD1 (5 bases). Trimming left V 0 bases short and J 6 bases short, with 15 bases between. Germline V gene sequence: CDR1 GTSNPN, CDR2 SVGIG (reference sequence). This CDR3 has 16 amino acids. The DNA for the CDR3 is TGTGCCTGGAGTGTAGGTAGGGGAGGAATTAATTCACCCCTCCACTTT. The encoded protein is CAWSVGRGGINSPLHF.